What follows are 4 T cell receptor beta chains derived from one specimen sequenced in a study of cytomegalovirus exposure and HLA in healthy donors. The PCR contained 60 Vbeta and 13 Jbeta primers. This table comes from immunoSEQ multiplex PCR, and its TCRdb copy is limited to in-frame clones, with some not included. The sample lists roughly 180,000 clones, more than 70% seen once, with around 0.98% in the top ten. Sequencing was performed on PBMCs. The receptors shown here come from a man in his thirties or forties in good health and CMV-seronegative.

The count of this clone is one. The rearrangement uses TRBV30 and TRBJ1-1; D unclear. Trimming took off 1 base at V and 7 bases at J, with 7 bases between the two ends. Germline V CDR1 and CDR2: GTSNPN, SVGIG (reference sequence). The CDR3 contains 11 residues. The CDR3 coding sequence is TGTGCCTGGAGTGGTGTCAGTGAAGCTTTCTTT. Residues: CAWSGVSEAFF.

This sequence joins TRBV7-2 and TRBJ2-7; D remains unclear. V lost 1 base and J 2 bases, leaving 18 bases between the germline ends. The CDR3 has 17 residues. Per the germline V gene, CDR1 is SGHTA and CDR2 is FQGNSA. CDR3 coding DNA: TGTGCCAGCAGCTTAGGCGTGGGCCGTCGCCTTCCCTACGAGCAGTACTTC. It translates to CASSLGVGRRLPYEQYF.

This chain joins TRBV11-2 and TRBJ2-7, with a tentative D call TRBD2 (5 bases). The CDR3 is 16 residues long. The germline gives CDR1 SGHAT, CDR2 FQNNGV. V was cut by 2 bases and J by 0 bases, with 14 bases left in between. CDR3 coding DNA: TGTGCCAGCAGCTTAAGTTTGGCTAGCAGCTCCTACGAGCAGTACTTC. Protein product: CASSLSLASSSYEQYF. The whole variable domain, filled in from reference TRBV11-2 and TRBJ2-7, reads EAGVAQSPRYKIIEKRQSVAFWCNPISGHATLYWYQQILGQGPKLLIQFQNNGVVDDSQLPKDRFSAERLKGVDSTLKIQPAKLEDSAVYLCASSLSLASSSYEQYFGPGTRLTVT.

Concerning this clone: One junction end does not reproduce the germline sequence, and a read error may be involved. The DNA for the CDR3 is TGTGCCAGCAGCTTGGGCGGGGAGGGGACAGGCCTCTTC. Amino acid sequence: CASSLGGEGTGLF. The J gene is TRBJ2-7, the V gene TRBV5-4; TRBD1 is a possible D gene (8 bases). From germline, CDR1 is SGHNT and CDR2 YYREEE (reference sequence). This CDR3 has 13 residues.